This T cell receptor (beta chain) originates from a study of identical twins (dated by TCRdb to 2016 to 2017). Turning to the overall study: The study deep-sequenced TCR alpha and beta repertoires from monozygotic twins, unrelated adults of various ages and cord blood to test whether fetal clonotypes persist. To rule out contamination, replicate twin experiments were performed at different times with different library preparation protocols. Beyond this particular receptor, the publication reports: Zero-insertion analyses could be partly confounded by invariant T cells such as MAIT and iNKT, although diverse VJ usage argued against such confounding for most clonotypes. Out-of-frame TCR alpha sharing in monozygotic twins was systematically underestimated by recombination models, whereas sharing between unrelated individuals was in agreement with the recombination models. Conclusions relied on cross-sectional statistical analysis, since the same donors could not be followed over many years. Compared with coincidental sharing between unrelated individuals, out-of-frame TCR alpha sequences shared between twins had an excess of sequences with low generation probability. In beta out-of-frame sequences, excess twin sharing was weaker, because having fewer shared sequences lowered the signal-to-noise ratio. Fewer insertions were carried by abundant cord blood beta clonotypes, a similar but weaker trend appeared in young adult naive repertoires, and no such trend appeared in memory repertoires.

To prepare the library, 5' RACE was applied. Sequenced on an Illumina HiSeq 2000. A universal primer binding site was introduced by template switching, and a unique molecular identifier was present in the final cDNA, enabling accurate counting of TCR cDNA molecules. Specific primers in the conserved constant-segment region were used to synthesize first-strand cDNA for the TCR alpha and beta chains. To control for contamination, each cDNA library was double barcoded with a SMART-Mk sample barcode plus Illumina barcodes. TruSeq adapter sequences and Illumina sample barcodes were added in two successive PCR steps. TCR alpha and beta cDNA libraries were sequenced on the Illumina HiSeq platform with custom primers. Per the original workflow: MiGEC was used to process raw reads and extract unique molecular identifiers, and MiXCR was used to find CDR3 positions. Recombination models were inferred per individual with the repgenHMM and IGoR tools using an EM algorithm. Shared clonotype analysis was performed with the tcR package in R, normalizing sharing by the product of cloneset sizes. To study raw recombination without the effects of thymic and clonal selection, out-of-frame nonproductive sequences were analyzed. Using fastp at Q25 and MiXCR, TCRdb reprocessed the public reads and kept productive beta chains. When rows share a CDR3 protein, they turn into one entry using the most common DNA and genes. These V and J calls originate from TCRdb's pipeline instead of the authors' own analysis. The sample records some 900,000 distinct CDR3 sequences, 10% to 15% of which are singletons. The ten largest clones take up 1.5% to 2% of the sample.

A remark on this clonotype: The antigen it recognizes is unknown. No clone much larger than this one lies a single base away; base qualities are absent.

Trimmed from V: 5 bases; trimmed from J: 7 bases; junction bases lacking a gene match: 9. Including cysteine and phenylalanine, the CDR3 has 13 amino acids. Only CDR3 DNA is held: 39 bases, read in frame from base 1. CDR1 DFQATT and CDR2 SNEGSKA were looked up in the germline V gene (reference sequence). Every donor in the study was a healthy Caucasian. The twin cohort comprised three pairs of female monozygotic twins, all aged roughly 18 to 30 years. RNA for TCR libraries was isolated from peripheral blood mononuclear cells. These sequences were also reported in another study, on yellow fever vaccine responses in identical twins. The second study reports: The T cell response to vaccination in identical twins was reported by the authors to appear partly convergent and partly personalized. Focusing on identical twins, the study followed the T cell clones that responded to the vaccine, and did so with precision.

This chain joins TRBV20-1 to TRBJ1-2, and TRBD1 aligns with 8 junction nucleotides. The receptor's source is a woman aged 18-35 years in good health. The sample consisted of PBMCs. The nucleotide sequence is TGCAGTGCTGACAGGGGCTCCCAGGGTGGCTACACCTTC. Its protein reads: CSADRGSQGGYTF.